This T cell receptor (beta chain) was captured in a study of metastatic and nonmetastatic thyroid tumors. On the study more broadly: Repertoires from malignant and benign thyroid patients were compared across blood and tumor or nodule tissue.

In the authors' workflow: Construction of a distant-metastasis classifier for papillary thyroid cancer relied on CDR3 differences across clinicopathological groups. Through MiXCR, TCRdb re-clonotyped the PCR reads. The V and J calls were not made by the authors but by TCRdb's processing. The table records tens of thousands of clones, roughly a sixth of them present only once. This clone occurred a few times. No antigen is known for it. Study-level results: As reported, TCR beta diversity in blood and tumor was significantly higher in malignant thyroid tumors than in benign nodules.

V shed 4 bases and J 0 bases; nucleotides not matched to a gene: 4. The CDR3 extends over 15 amino acids. In germline, CDR1 is LNHDA, CDR2 SQIVND (reference sequence). No treatment had been given to any patient before thyroid surgery. Sequenced material: tumor tissue. The receptor was derived from a female donor with papillary thyroid cancer or a benign thyroid nodule (not recorded which). Some clones in this sample may be carry-over from other donors' samples. J is TRBJ1-2 and V is TRBV19; 8 bases are a match to TRBD1. CDR3 bases: TGTGCCAGTAGTAACCCAGGGGGCACTAACTATGGCTACACCTTC. Residues: CASSNPGGTNYGYTF.